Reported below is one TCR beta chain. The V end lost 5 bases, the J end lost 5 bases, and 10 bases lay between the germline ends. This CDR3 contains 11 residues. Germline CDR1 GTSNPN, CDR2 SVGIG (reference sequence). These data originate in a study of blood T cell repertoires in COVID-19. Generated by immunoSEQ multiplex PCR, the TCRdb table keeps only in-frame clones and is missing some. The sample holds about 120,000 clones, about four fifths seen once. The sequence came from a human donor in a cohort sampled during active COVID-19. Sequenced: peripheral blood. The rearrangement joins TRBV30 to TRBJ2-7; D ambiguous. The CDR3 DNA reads TGTGCCTGGGCTCAGTCACACGAGCAGTACTTC. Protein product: CAWAQSHEQYF.